The clone carrying this TCR beta chain was found once. Its specificity is not known. TCRdb's table, derived via immunoSEQ multiplex PCR, lists solely in-frame clones and lacks some. The repertoire includes about 680,000 clones, approximately 73% of them detected once, and around 1.8% sits in the top ten. The CDR3 is 13 amino acids. Germline loops: CDR1 SGHTA, CDR2 FQGTGA. The V segment lost 5 bases and the J segment 6 bases; nucleotides outside the gene matches: 6. Subsets obtained from CD4+ cells comprised CD45RA+ naive and CD45RA-negative memory cells. This sample was included in a study of shared clonotypes between healthy human individuals. Study-wide results and limits: As a rule, naive subsets had a larger estimated richness than memory subsets. Large depth notwithstanding, sorted-subset sequencing proved incomplete by rarefaction. Among donors, clonotype sharing was expected to be affected by sequencing depth.

This chain links TRBV7-3 with TRBJ1-1, with 7 bases fitting TRBD1. This receptor was obtained from a woman in her twenties or thirties in good health. Sequences were obtained from memory CD4+ T cells sorted from blood. The subset: CD45RA-negative fraction. CDR3 DNA sequence: TGTGCCAGCAGCCTACAGGGGATCGCTGAAGCTTTCTTT. This sequence encodes CASSLQGIAEAFF.